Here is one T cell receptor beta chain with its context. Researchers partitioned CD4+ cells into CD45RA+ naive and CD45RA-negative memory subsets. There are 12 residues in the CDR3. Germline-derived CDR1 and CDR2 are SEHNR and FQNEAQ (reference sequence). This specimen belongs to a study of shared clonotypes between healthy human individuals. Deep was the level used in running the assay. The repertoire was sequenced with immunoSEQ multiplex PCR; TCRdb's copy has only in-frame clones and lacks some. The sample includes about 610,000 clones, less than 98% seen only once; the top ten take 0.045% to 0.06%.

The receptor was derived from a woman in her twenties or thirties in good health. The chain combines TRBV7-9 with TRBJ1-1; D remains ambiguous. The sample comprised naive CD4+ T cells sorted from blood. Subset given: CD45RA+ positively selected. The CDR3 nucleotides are TGTGCGTCGGGCACCGGGAACACTGAAGCTTTCTTT. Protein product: CASGTGNTEAFF.